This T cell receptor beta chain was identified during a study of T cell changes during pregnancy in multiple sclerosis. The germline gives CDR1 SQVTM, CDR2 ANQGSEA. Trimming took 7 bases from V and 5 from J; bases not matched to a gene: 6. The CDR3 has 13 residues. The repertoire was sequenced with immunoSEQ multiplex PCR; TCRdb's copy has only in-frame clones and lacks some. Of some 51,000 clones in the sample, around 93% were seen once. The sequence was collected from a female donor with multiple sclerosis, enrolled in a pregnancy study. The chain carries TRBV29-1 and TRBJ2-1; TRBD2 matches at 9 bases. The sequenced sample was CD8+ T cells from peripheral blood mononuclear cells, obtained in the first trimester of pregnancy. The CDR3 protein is CSGVAGEDNEQFF. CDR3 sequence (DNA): TGCAGCGGGGTAGCGGGAGAAGACAATGAGCAGTTCTTC.